The 21 T cell receptor beta chains listed next were all sequenced from one sample in a study of chemoradiotherapy in HPV16-positive cancers. Profiled with immunoSEQ multiplex PCR; TCRdb holds only in-frame clones, not every one. The sample lists 5,000 to 6,500 clones; 78% were seen once. This sample was taken from a patient who underwent chemoradiotherapy. The receptors were sampled from a human donor with HPV-associated anogenital cancer.

The V and J genes are TRBV10-2 and TRBJ2-1, with 14 positions matching TRBD2. Germline-derived CDR1 and CDR2 are WSHSY and SAAADI. The ends lost 7 bases at V and 8 bases at J; junction bases unmatched: 7. The CDR3 totals 15 residues. In nucleotides, the CDR3 is TGCGCCAGCAATCCGGGACTAGCGGGAGTCGATGAGCAGTTCTTC. It specifies CASNPGLAGVDEQFF.

This clone was observed a few times. The rearrangement uses TRBV28 and TRBJ2-4; 7 bases align to TRBD1. The trim removed 7 bases at V and 2 bases at J, leaving 11 bases unmatched. This CDR3 is 16 amino acids long. Germline CDR1 and CDR2: MDHEN and SYDVKM. The CDR3 DNA is TGTGCCAGCAAGAAAGGACAGGTTTTTTCCAAAAACATTCAGTACTTC. It yields the protein CASKKGQVFSKNIQYF.

This chain links TRBV28 with TRBJ2-2; a possible D gene is TRBD2 (7 bases). The CDR3 sequence is 17 residues long. V lost 5 bases and J 6 bases, leaving 22 bases between the germline ends. CDR1 is MDHEN, CDR2 SYDVKM, per germline. In DNA, the CDR3 is TGTGCCAGCAGTCCCTTGACCGGGAGGCAGGGGTCCGGGGAGCTGTTTTTT. Amino acid sequence: CASSPLTGRQGSGELFF.

The chain is built from TRBV2 and TRBJ2-5, with TRBD2 identical over 7 bases. After removal of 8 bases from V and 1 base from J, the junction contained 4 bases not matched to a gene. The CDR3 has 13 amino acids. CDR1 is SNHLY and CDR2 is FYNNEI in the germline V gene. This CDR3 is CASGRDPQETQYF. DNA for the CDR3: TGTGCCAGCGGGAGGGACCCCCAAGAGACCCAGTACTTC.

This rearrangement joins TRBV6-1 to TRBJ1-3, with D perhaps TRBD1 (5 bases). The CDR3 extends over 15 amino acids. V lost 7 bases and J lost 0, with 13 bases in between. Per germline, CDR1 MNHNS and CDR2 SASEGT. CDR3: CASKPGPSSGNTIYF. DNA for the CDR3: TGTGCCAGCAAACCGGGACCGAGCTCTGGAAACACCATATATTTT.

The chain joins TRBV6-5 to TRBJ2-1; D ambiguous. This CDR3 has 16 residues. CDR1 is MNHEY and CDR2 is SVGAGI in the germline V gene. V was clipped by 0 bases and J by 2 bases, with 11 bases between them. The CDR3 protein is CASSYSPEVAYNEQFF. The CDR3 DNA sequence: TGTGCCAGCAGTTACTCGCCAGAAGTGGCCTACAATGAGCAGTTCTTC.

The gene calls are TRBV27 and TRBJ1-2, with a tentative D call TRBD1 (5 bases). The CDR3 is made up of 16 amino acids. V shed 3 bases and J shed 7 bases, with 21 bases lying between them. Germline lookup yields CDR1 MNHEY and CDR2 SMNVEV (reference sequence). The CDR3 DNA reads TGTGCCAGCAGTTTGGCCGCTCAGTGGGACGGTGGTGGCTACACCTTC. Translated: CASSLAAQWDGGGYTF.

The V and J genes are TRBV6-5 and TRBJ1-4; TRBD1 is a possible D gene (6 bases). This CDR3 is built from 14 residues. V was clipped by 3 bases and J by 8 bases, with 13 bases between them. CDR1 MNHEY and CDR2 SVGAGI come from the germline V gene. CDR3 region: CASSYRQAREKLFF. The CDR3 DNA is TGTGCCAGCAGTTATCGACAGGCAAGGGAAAAACTGTTTTTT.

The chain employs TRBV5-1 and TRBJ2-7; D ambiguous. V dropped 2 bases and J dropped 5 bases, with 14 bases sitting between them. Germline V lookup: CDR1 SGHRS, CDR2 YFSETQ. This CDR3 comprises 14 residues. Here the CDR3 reads CASSLEPARHEQYF. CDR3 DNA: TGCGCCAGCAGCTTAGAACCTGCCCGGCACGAGCAGTACTTC.

CDR3 sequence (DNA): TGTGCCAGCAGCCCCCAAGCGGGAGACACCTACGAGCAGTACTTC. It translates to CASSPQAGDTYEQYF. This chain uses TRBV4-2 with TRBJ2-7; TRBD2 agrees at 8 bases. V dropped 4 bases and J dropped 2; count of bases not matched to a gene: 7. Germline CDR1 LGHNA, CDR2 YNFKEQ. The CDR3 length is 15 residues.

The rearrangement uses TRBV18 and TRBJ2-7; possible D gene TRBD2, 6 bases. CDR3 length: 14 amino acids. V was shortened by 3 bases and J by 4 bases, with 13 bases between the two germline ends. The V gene's germline CDR1 is KGHSH and CDR2 LQKENI. DNA for the CDR3: TGTGCCAGCTCACCCCCTCACGGGGGTTACGAGCAGTACTTC. Translating gives CASSPPHGGYEQYF. The whole variable domain, remainder taken from reference TRBV18 and TRBJ2-7, is NAGVMQNPRHLVRRRGQEARLRCSPMKGHSHVYWYRQLPEEGLKFMVYLQKENIIDESGMPKERFSAEFPKEGPSILRIQQVVRGDSAAYFCASSPPHGGYEQYFGPGTRLTVT.

The chain couples TRBV2 to TRBJ2-5; D uncertain. The V end lost 8 bases, the J end lost 4 bases, and 14 bases lay between the germline ends. The CDR3 extends over 13 amino acids. Germline CDR1 reads SNHLY; CDR2 reads FYNNEI. DNA for the CDR3: TGTGCCAGCTCCCTAGTAACCCCAGAGACCCAGTACTTC. Protein sequence: CASSLVTPETQYF.

The rearrangement links TRBV18 to TRBJ2-3; a weak D match, TRBD2 (6 bases). CDR1 KGHSH and CDR2 LQKENI come from the germline V gene. V lost 3 bases to trimming and J lost 2 bases, with 12 bases between them. The CDR3 loop spans 15 amino acids. CDR3 in DNA: TGTGCCAGCTCACCGACCTGGGGGGACACAGATACGCAGTATTTT. Residues: CASSPTWGDTDTQYF.

This rearrangement joins TRBV5-1 to TRBJ2-6; possibly TRBD1 or TRBD2 for D (7 bases each). The CDR3 is 17 residues long. Per the germline V gene, CDR1 is SGHRS and CDR2 is YFSETQ. V was cut by 0 bases and J by 4 bases, with 14 bases left in between. The CDR3 reads CASSLVARGGGANVLTF. DNA for the CDR3: TGCGCCAGCAGCTTGGTCGCCAGGGGGGGCGGGGCCAACGTCCTGACTTTC. Together with reference TRBV5-1 and TRBJ2-6, the CDR3 gives the full variable domain: KAGVTQTPRYLIKTRGQQVTLSCSPISGHRSVSWYQQTPGQGLQFLFEYFSETQRNKGNFPGRFSGRQFSNSRSEMNVSTLELGDSALYLCASSLVARGGGANVLTFGAGSRLTVL.

V is TRBV10-3 and J is TRBJ1-5; 8 positions agree with TRBD1. The length of the CDR3 is 18 residues. The trim removed 0 bases at V and 3 bases at J, leaving 10 bases unmatched. Germline V gives CDR1 ENHRY, CDR2 SYGVKD. The CDR3 here is CAISESFIETGVNQPQHF. In nucleotides, the CDR3 is TGTGCCATCAGTGAGTCTTTTATTGAGACAGGGGTCAATCAGCCCCAGCATTTT.

The gene calls are TRBV27 and TRBJ2-1, with 7 positions matching TRBD1. This CDR3 contains 14 residues. The germline V gene has CDR1 MNHEY and CDR2 SMNVEV (reference sequence). V trimming: 5 bases; J trimming: 3 bases; junction bases outside the gene matches: 4. CDR3 residues: CASSLGQVYNEQFF. The CDR3 bases are TGTGCCAGCAGTCTAGGACAGGTCTACAATGAGCAGTTCTTC.

The chain joins TRBV9 to TRBJ2-3; 7 bases agree with TRBD1. This CDR3 comprises 16 residues. Trimming took 0 bases from V and 3 from J; bases not matched to a gene: 7. Germline assignment: CDR1 SGDLS and CDR2 YYNGEE. The CDR3 sequence: CASSVDGTVLTDTQYF. The CDR3 coding sequence is TGTGCCAGCAGCGTAGACGGGACAGTACTAACAGATACGCAGTATTTT. Full variable domain (remainder filled in from reference TRBV9 and TRBJ2-3): DSGVTQTPKHLITATGQRVTLRCSPRSGDLSVYWYQQSLDQGLQFLIQYYNGEERAKGNILERFSAQQFPDLHSELNLSSLELGDSALYFCASSVDGTVLTDTQYFGPGTRLTVL.

The chain has TRBV4-2 and TRBJ1-4; D unresolved. Germline V gives CDR1 LGHNA, CDR2 YNFKEQ. The CDR3 consists of 15 residues. With 5 bases removed from V and 5 bases from J, the gap between germline ends came to 15 bases. CDR3 in amino acids: CASSETGLRNEKLFF. CDR3 DNA sequence: TGTGCCAGCAGCGAAACGGGCCTCAGGAATGAAAAACTGTTTTTT.

The rearrangement joins TRBV4-2 to TRBJ1-2; TRBD1 might be the D (5 bases). CDR1 is LGHNA and CDR2 is YNFKEQ in the germline V gene. Trimming took off 0 bases at V and 5 bases at J, with 16 bases between the two ends. The CDR3 has 16 amino acids. In DNA, the CDR3 is TGTGCCAGCAGCCAAGACTCCGCCGGGGGTGGATATGGCTACACCTTC. Amino acid sequence: CASSQDSAGGGYGYTF.

The chain carries TRBV28 and TRBJ2-5; TRBD2 matches 7 bases. This CDR3 region has 15 residues. CDR1 MDHEN and CDR2 SYDVKM come from the germline V gene. J was trimmed by 1 base and V by 3 bases; bases with no gene match: 5. The CDR3 nucleotides read TGTGCCAGCAGTTTTCTCCCTAGCGGCCAAGAGACCCAGTACTTC. It yields the protein CASSFLPSGQETQYF.

This chain joins TRBV11-1 and TRBJ1-6, with a tentative D call TRBD1 (5 bases). Trimming left V 5 bases short and J 15 bases short, with 20 bases between. CDR1 is SGHAT, CDR2 FQDESV, per germline (reference sequence). CDR3 length: 14 amino acids. The CDR3 sequence: CASSHRDGEGILHF. The DNA for the CDR3 is TGTGCCAGCAGCCACCGGGACGGGGAGGGAATCCTCCACTTT. The variable domain in full, with the rest retrieved from reference TRBV11-1 and TRBJ1-6, is EAEVAQSPRYKITEKSQAVAFWCDPISGHATLYWYRQILGQGPELLVQFQDESVVDDSQLPKDRFSAERLKGVDSTLKIQPAELGDSAMYLCASSHRDGEGILHFGNGTRLTVT.